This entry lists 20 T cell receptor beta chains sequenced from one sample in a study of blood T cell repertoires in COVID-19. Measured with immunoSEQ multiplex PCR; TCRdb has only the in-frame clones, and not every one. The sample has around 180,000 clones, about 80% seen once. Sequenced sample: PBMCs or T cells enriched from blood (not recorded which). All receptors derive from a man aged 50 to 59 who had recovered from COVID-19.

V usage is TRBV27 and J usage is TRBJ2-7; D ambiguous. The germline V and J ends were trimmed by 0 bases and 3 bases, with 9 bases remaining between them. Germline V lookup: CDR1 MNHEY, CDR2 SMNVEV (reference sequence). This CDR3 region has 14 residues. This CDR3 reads CASSLSTASYEQYF. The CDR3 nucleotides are TGTGCCAGCAGTTTATCCACAGCAAGCTACGAGCAGTACTTC.

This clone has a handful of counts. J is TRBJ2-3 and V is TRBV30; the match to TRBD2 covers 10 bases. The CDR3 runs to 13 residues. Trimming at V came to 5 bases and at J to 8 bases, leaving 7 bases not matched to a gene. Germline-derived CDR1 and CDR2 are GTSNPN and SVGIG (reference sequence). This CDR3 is CAWERGGLGTQYF. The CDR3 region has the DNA TGTGCCTGGGAGCGGGGGGGCCTCGGTACGCAGTATTTT.

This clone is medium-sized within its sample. The CDR3 DNA sequence: TGTGCCAGCAGCCAGGACAGGGGGTGGTCACCCCTCCACTTT. It is translated as CASSQDRGWSPLHF. The chain has TRBV7-2 and TRBJ1-6, with 10 nucleotides matching TRBD1. V shed 5 bases, J shed 10 bases, and the junction held 5 bases outside the gene matches. Germline CDR1 SGHTA, CDR2 FQGNSA. CDR3 size: 14 residues.

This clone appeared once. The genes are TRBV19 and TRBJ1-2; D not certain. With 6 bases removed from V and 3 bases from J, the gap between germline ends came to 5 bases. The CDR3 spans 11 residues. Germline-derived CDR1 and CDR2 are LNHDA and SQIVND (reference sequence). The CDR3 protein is CASRRYYGYTF. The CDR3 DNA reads TGTGCCAGTAGGAGATACTATGGCTACACCTTC.

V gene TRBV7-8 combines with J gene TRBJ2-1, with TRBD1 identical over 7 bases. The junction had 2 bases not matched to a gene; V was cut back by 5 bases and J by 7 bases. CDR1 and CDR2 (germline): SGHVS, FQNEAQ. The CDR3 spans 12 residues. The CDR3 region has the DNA TGTGCCAGCAGCCTACAGGGGAATGAGCAGTTCTTC. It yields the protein CASSLQGNEQFF.

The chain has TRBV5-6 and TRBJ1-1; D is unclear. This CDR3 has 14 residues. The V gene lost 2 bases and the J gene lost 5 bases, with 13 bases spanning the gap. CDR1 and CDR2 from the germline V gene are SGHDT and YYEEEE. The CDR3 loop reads CASSLVLRATEAFF. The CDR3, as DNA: TGTGCCAGCAGCTTAGTCTTGCGTGCGACTGAAGCTTTCTTT. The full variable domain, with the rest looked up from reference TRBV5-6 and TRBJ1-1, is DAGVTQSPTHLIKTRGQQVTLRCSPKSGHDTVSWYQQALGQGPQFIFQYYEEEERQRGNFPDRFSGHQFPNYSSELNVNALLLGDSALYLCASSLVLRATEAFFGQGTRLTVV.

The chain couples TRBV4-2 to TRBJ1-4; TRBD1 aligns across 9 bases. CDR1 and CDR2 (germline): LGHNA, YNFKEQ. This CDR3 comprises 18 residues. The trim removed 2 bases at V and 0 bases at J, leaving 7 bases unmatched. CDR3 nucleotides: TGTGCCAGCAGCCAACTTACTTACAGGGGGCCAACTAATGAAAAACTGTTTTTT. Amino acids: CASSQLTYRGPTNEKLFF.

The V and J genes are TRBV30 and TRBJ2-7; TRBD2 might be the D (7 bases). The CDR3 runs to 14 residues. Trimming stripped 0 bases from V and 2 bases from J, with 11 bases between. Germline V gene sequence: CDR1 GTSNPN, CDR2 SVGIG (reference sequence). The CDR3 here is CAWSVRGGAYEQYF. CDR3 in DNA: TGTGCCTGGAGTGTACGAGGGGGGGCCTACGAGCAGTACTTC.

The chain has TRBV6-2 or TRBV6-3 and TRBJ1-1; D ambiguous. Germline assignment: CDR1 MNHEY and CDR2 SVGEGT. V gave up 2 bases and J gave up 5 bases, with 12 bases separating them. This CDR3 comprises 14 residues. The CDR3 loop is CASSYERGKTEAFF. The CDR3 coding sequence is TGTGCCAGCAGTTACGAGCGCGGGAAAACTGAAGCTTTCTTT.

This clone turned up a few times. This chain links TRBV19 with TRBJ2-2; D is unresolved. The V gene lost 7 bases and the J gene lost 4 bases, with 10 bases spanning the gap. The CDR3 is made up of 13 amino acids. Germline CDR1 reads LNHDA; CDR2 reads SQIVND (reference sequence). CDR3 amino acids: CASNQEPTGELFF. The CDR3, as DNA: TGTGCCAGTAACCAGGAACCCACCGGGGAGCTGTTTTTT.

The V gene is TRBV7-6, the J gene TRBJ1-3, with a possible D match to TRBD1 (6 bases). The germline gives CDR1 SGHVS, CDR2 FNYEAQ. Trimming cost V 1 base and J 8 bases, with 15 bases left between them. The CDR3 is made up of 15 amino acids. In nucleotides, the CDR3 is TGTGCCAGCAGCTTAGGGGGGCGGCGGTCAGACACCATATATTTT. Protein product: CASSLGGRRSDTIYF.

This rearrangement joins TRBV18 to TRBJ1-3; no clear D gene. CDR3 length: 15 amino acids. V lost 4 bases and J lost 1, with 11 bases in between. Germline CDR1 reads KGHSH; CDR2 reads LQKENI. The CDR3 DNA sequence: TGTGCCAGCTCACTCACAAGAATTTCTGGAAACACCATATATTTT. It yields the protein CASSLTRISGNTIYF.

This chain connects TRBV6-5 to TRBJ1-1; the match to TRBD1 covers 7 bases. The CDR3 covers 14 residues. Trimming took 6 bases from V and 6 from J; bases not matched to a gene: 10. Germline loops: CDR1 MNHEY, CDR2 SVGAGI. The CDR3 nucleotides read TGTGCCAGCAGCCTCGGGACAGCCAACCCTGAAGCTTTCTTT. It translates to CASSLGTANPEAFF.

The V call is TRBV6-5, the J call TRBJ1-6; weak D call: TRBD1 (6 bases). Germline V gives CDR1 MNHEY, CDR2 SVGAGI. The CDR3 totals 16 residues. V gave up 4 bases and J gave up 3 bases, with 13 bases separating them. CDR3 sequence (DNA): TGTGCCAGCAGTTTAAGGGACAAATTCTATAATTCACCCCTCCACTTT. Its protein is CASSLRDKFYNSPLHF.

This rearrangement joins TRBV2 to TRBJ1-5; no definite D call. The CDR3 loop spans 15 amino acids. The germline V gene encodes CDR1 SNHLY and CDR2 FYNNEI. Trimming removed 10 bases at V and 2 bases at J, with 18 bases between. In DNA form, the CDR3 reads TGTGCCACGCGACCCGATTCAGGCGGCAATCAGCCCCAGCATTTT. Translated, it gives CATRPDSGGNQPQHF.

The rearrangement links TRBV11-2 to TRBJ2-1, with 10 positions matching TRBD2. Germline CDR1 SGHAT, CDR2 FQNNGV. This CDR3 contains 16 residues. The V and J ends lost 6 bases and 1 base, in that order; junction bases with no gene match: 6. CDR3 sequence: CASSTLAGVSYNEQFF. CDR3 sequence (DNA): TGTGCCAGCAGTACCCTAGCGGGGGTGTCCTACAATGAGCAGTTCTTC.

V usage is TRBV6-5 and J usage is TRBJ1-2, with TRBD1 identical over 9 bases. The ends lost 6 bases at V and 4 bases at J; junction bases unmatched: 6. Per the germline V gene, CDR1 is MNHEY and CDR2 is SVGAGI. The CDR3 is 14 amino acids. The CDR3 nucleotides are TGTGCCAGCAGGCAACAGGGGGCTGGCTATGGCTACACCTTC. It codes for CASRQQGAGYGYTF.

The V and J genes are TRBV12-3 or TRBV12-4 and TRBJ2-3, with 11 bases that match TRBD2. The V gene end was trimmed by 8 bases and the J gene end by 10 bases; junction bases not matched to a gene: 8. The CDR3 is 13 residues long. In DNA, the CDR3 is TGTGCCAGCCGCGTTTTAGCGGGGGGGGCGCAGTATTTT. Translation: CASRVLAGGAQYF.

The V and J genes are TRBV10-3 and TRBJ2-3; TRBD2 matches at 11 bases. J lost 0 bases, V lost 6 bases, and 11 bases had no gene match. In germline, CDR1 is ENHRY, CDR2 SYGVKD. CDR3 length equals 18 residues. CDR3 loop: CAIRLTSGESSSTDTQYF. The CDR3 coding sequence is TGTGCCATCAGACTGACTAGCGGGGAGTCCTCTAGCACAGATACGCAGTATTTT.

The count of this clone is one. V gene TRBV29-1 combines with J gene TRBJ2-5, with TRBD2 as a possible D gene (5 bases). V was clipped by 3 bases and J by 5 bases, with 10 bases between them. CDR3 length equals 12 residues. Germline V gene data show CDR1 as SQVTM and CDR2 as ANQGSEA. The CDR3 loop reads CSVEGSAETQYF. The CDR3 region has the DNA TGCAGCGTTGAGGGGAGTGCGGAGACCCAGTACTTC.